The 4 T cell receptor beta chains reported below all come from one sample, sequenced in a study of blood T cell repertoires in COVID-19. Sequencing used immunoSEQ multiplex PCR; TCRdb keeps in-frame clones, though not all of them. The top ten clones hold around 1.2% of a sample with 260,000 or so clones, 88% of them seen once. Input material: PBMCs or T cells enriched from blood (not recorded which). Source of these receptors: a woman in her 40s with acute COVID-19.

The V call is TRBV6-5, the J call TRBJ1-6; D unclear. CDR1 is MNHEY, CDR2 SVGAGI, per germline. The CDR3 has 12 amino acids. The V gene lost 6 bases and the J gene lost 6 bases, with 6 bases spanning the gap. The DNA for the CDR3 is TGTGCCAGCAGGCGCTCTAATTCACCCCTCCACTTT. Amino acid sequence: CASRRSNSPLHF.

V usage is TRBV30 and J usage is TRBJ1-3; D call uncertain. The CDR3 runs to 13 residues. CDR1 is GTSNPN, CDR2 SVGIG, per germline (reference sequence). Deletions cut 2 bases from V and 2 bases from J, with 7 bases between. The CDR3 loop reads CAWSPGAGNTIYF. DNA of the CDR3: TGTGCCTGGAGTCCCGGGGCTGGAAACACCATATATTTT.

This clone was found once. The chain uses TRBV18 and TRBJ1-1, with 8 bases that match TRBD1. The germline V gene encodes CDR1 KGHSH and CDR2 LQKENI. CDR3 length: 15 residues. The ends lost 4 bases at V and 6 bases at J; junction bases unmatched: 10. The CDR3 loop is CASSLWRGQGSEAFF. The CDR3 DNA reads TGTGCCAGCTCACTATGGAGAGGACAGGGATCTGAAGCTTTCTTT. The variable domain in full, with the rest retrieved from reference TRBV18 and TRBJ1-1, is NAGVMQNPRHLVRRRGQEARLRCSPMKGHSHVYWYRQLPEEGLKFMVYLQKENIIDESGMPKERFSAEFPKEGPSILRIQQVVRGDSAAYFCASSLWRGQGSEAFFGQGTRLTVV.

The chain links TRBV7-2 to TRBJ1-1, with a weak D call TRBD1 (6 bases). Germline CDR1 is SGHTA and CDR2 is FQGNSA. V was trimmed by 8 bases and J by 5 bases, leaving 15 bases between them. CDR3 length: 13 residues. The CDR3 spells CASGVQGETEAFF. For the CDR3, the DNA is TGTGCCAGCGGAGTACAGGGAGAAACTGAAGCTTTCTTT. Variable domain in full (rest from reference TRBV7-2 and TRBJ1-1): GAGVSQSPSNKVTEKGKDVELRCDPISGHTALYWYRQSLGQGLEFLIYFQGNSAPDKSGLPSDRFSAERTGGSVSTLTIQRTQQEDSAVYLCASGVQGETEAFFGQGTRLTVV.